The clone carrying this TCR beta chain was counted ten times or more. TCRdb recomputed calls from the reads with MiXCR, one row per CDR3 protein. The table has roughly 230,000 distinct CDR3 sequences, roughly an eighth seen once; the top ten hold 1.5% to 2%. The data stem from a study of T cell repertoires in cytomegalovirus infection. Trimming removed 1 base at V and 7 bases at J, with 13 bases between. Germline V gives CDR1 SGHTA, CDR2 FQGNSA. The length of the CDR3 is 14 residues. This rearrangement joins TRBV7-2 to TRBJ2-5, with D tentatively TRBD2 (6 bases). Sequenced sample: PBMCs. The sequence derives from a human donor in good health (CMV status not recorded). Some clones in this sample may be carry-over from other donors' samples. CDR3 residues: CASSLGGLGGTQYF. The CDR3 DNA reads TGTGCCAGCAGCTTAGGAGGGTTGGGAGGGACCCAGTACTTC.